This TCR beta chain was recovered during a study of T cells in Graves' hyperthyroidism and ophthalmopathy (dated by TCRdb to the late 2010s). Regarding the complete study: Peripheral blood was collected at initial diagnosis, before any treatment. A discovery cohort of about a hundred patients, roughly 45 with Graves' ophthalmopathy and under 60 with stable Graves' hyperthyroidism, was used to find distinguishing TCR V-J signatures. The study also compared thyroid tissue and blood T-cell repertoires from several Graves' hyperthyroidism patients. The paper describes TCR Vbeta CDR3 sequencing of 120 to 150 peripheral blood samples, made up of under 50 ophthalmopathy patients, around 78 hyperthyroidism patients and 17 progressor patients. Prospective prediction of ophthalmopathy was tested in an independent validation cohort consisting of 18 to 20 hyperthyroidism patients and approximately 16 patients who later progressed to ophthalmopathy. After blood sampling, hyperthyroidism patients were treated with methimazole at a starting dose of 30 mg daily, and ophthalmopathy patients were treated with high-dose intravenous methylprednisolone. The 85 to 100 discovery patients were divided at random into training and test sets in a 7:3 ratio.

CDR1 and CDR2, looked up from the germline V gene (reference sequence), are LNHNV and YYDKDF. The cysteine opens and the phenylalanine closes a CDR3 of 15 amino acids. Of all the DNA, just the CDR3 is kept, 45 bases in frame from base 1. V loses 0 bases of germline sequence and J loses 2 bases, and the interval between the two ends is 7 bases. A note on this clonotype: Its antigen has not been determined. No per-base quality is available; no much larger clone lies one base away.

Overall study outcomes, separate from this receptor: In validation, progression to ophthalmopathy was predicted by the model with 70.59% sensitivity and roughly 72% specificity, a median of around 5.9 months before onset. Most expanded thyroid clonotypes (frequency above 0.001) were also detected in blood, a finding suggesting that blood repertoires may reflect thyroid immune responses. No statistical method was used to set the sample size in advance, and investigators knew the group allocation. A 13 V-J signature model separated ophthalmopathy from stable hyperthyroidism, with roughly 88% sensitivity and roughly 82% specificity in cross-validation and 80%/75% in testing.

The TCR beta CDR3 regions were amplified from the RNA transcripts. The first round of RT-PCR for the TCR CDR3 was performed with the HTBI primer set and the Qiagen OneStep RT-PCR kit. A second multiplex PCR round built the libraries, followed by size selection and purification. The libraries were sequenced on an Illumina HiSeq2000 using paired-end 100 bp reads. The authors' pipeline ran thus. SOAPnuke was used to process the raw data, throwing out any read that contained adapters or uncalled bases, had a mean Phred below 15, or lacked an exact constant-primer or identifier match. COPE v1.2.5 was used to merge high-quality paired reads, and clonotypes were defined as unique nucleotide sequences. Clonotypes were aligned to IMGT TRBV, TRBD and TRBJ reference segments using MiTCR v1.1. The analysis included only V-J combinations with a frequency above 0.0001, which together covered more than 98% of the repertoires. A TCS score was defined as the ratio of F50 (clonal expansion) to E x V (chaos), with BLOSUM62-based TCRdist applied between CDR3 peptides within each V-J. Welch's t-statistics and random forest reduced around 550 V-J features to under 15, which were used in a naive Bayes classifier (R e1071). In TCRdb, the public reads were trimmed at Q25 with fastp and aligned with MiXCR, with productive beta chains retained. Rows with a matching CDR3 protein are joined into one entry that keeps the most common DNA and genes. The V and J calls follow TCRdb's processing rather than the paper's. The sample records hundreds of thousands of distinct CDR3 sequences, about 15% of which are singletons. About 13% of the sample goes to the ten largest clones.

In the ophthalmopathy patients, disease was moderately to severely active, with a Clinical Activity Score of 3 or more, a NOSPECS grade of 4 or more, and a duration of less than 3 months. Exclusion was applied to patients with uncontrolled infections, other autoimmune diseases, pregnancy or lactation. Diagnoses were based on clinical symptoms, serum thyroxine and TRAb, thyroid ultrasound and orbital computed tomography. PBMCs were separated from 10 ml of fresh peripheral blood using Ficoll-Paque density gradient centrifugation. Total RNA was extracted with Trizol reagent, and quality was checked on an Agilent 2100 Bioanalyzer.

Recombination connected TRBV15 to TRBJ2-2, with TRBD2 tentatively as D gene (6 bases match). The source is a man between 18 and 35 years old with Graves' ophthalmopathy. Material for sequencing was blood. The DNA sequence is TGTGCCACCAGCAGAGATGGGACTAACACCGGGGAGCTGTTTTTT. Protein translation: CATSRDGTNTGELFF.